The present entry profiles one T cell receptor beta chain with its context. Antigen unknown. The sample originates from a study of Ad26.COV2.S vaccination and SARS-CoV-2 variants. At the level of the study: A participant enrolled in the COV1001 Ad26.COV2.S trial arm provided the sample. Administration of Ad26.COV2.S was intramuscular, either once or twice 56 days apart. Broader study findings: Measurement of non-spike TCR breadth gave similar results in vaccine and placebo recipients.

Trimming removed 7 bases from V and 3 bases from J, with 15 bases in between. This CDR3 is built from 14 residues. The germline gives CDR1 SGDLS, CDR2 YYNGEE. Treatment in this sample: roughly 19 received Ad26.COV2.S at low or high dose, single or two shots; a few received placebo; per-sample allocation not given. Day 63 following the first vaccine or placebo injection was when the samples were taken. An Ad26 vector was used to express Wuhan-strain SARS-CoV-2 spike as the vaccine. Data came from immunoSEQ multiplex PCR; TCRdb stores just in-frame clones and leaves some out. The sample has hundreds of thousands of clones; 87% are singletons.

This clonotype was obtained from a person between 18 and 59 years old who received the Ad26.COV2.S COVID-19 vaccine or a placebo. Source: peripheral blood, taken in a trial of Ad26.COV2.S vaccine versus placebo. This chain joins TRBV9 and TRBJ2-3; tentatively, D is TRBD2 (7 bases). CDR3 loop: CASGGGHQTDTQYF. The CDR3 DNA follows: TGTGCCAGCGGGGGGGGCCACCAAACAGATACGCAGTATTTT.